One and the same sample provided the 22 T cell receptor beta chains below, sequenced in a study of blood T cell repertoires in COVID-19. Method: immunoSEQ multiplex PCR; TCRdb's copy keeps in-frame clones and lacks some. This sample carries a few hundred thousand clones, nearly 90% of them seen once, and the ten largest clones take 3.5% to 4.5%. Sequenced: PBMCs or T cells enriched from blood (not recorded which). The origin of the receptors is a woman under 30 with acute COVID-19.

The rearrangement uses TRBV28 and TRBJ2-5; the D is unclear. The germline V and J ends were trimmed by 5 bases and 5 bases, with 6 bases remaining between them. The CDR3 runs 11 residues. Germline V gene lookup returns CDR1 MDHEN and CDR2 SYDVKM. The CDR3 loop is CASSRSETQYF. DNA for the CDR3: TGTGCCAGCAGTAGGAGTGAGACCCAGTACTTC.

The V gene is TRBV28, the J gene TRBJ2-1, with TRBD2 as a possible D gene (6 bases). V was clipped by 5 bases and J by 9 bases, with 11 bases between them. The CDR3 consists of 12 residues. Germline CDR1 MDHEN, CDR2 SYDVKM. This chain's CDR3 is CASSLPGSEQFF. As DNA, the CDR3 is TGTGCCAGCAGTCTACCCGGGAGTGAGCAGTTCTTC.

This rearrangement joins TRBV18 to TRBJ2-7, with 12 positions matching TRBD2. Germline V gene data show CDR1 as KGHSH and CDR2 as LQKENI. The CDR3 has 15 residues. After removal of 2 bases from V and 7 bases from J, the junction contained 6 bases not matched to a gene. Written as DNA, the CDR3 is TGTGCCAGCTCACCAATGCCTAGCGGGAGGGGAGAGCAGTACTTC. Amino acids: CASSPMPSGRGEQYF. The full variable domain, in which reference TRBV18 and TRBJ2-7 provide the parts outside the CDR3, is NAGVMQNPRHLVRRRGQEARLRCSPMKGHSHVYWYRQLPEEGLKFMVYLQKENIIDESGMPKERFSAEFPKEGPSILRIQQVVRGDSAAYFCASSPMPSGRGEQYFGPGTRLTVT.

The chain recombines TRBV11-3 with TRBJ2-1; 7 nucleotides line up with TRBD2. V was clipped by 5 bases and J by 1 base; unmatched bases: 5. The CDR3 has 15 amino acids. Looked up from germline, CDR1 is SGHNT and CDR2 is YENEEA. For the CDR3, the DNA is TGTGCCAGCAGCCCTGGGACTATTTCCTACAATGAGCAGTTCTTC. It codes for CASSPGTISYNEQFF.

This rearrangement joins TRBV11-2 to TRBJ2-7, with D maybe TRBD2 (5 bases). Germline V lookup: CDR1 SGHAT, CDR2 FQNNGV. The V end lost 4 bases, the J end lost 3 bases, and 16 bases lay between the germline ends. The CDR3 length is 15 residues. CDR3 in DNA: TGTGCCAGCAGCTCATCACTAGATGTGGGCTACGAGCAGTACTTC. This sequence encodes CASSSSLDVGYEQYF.

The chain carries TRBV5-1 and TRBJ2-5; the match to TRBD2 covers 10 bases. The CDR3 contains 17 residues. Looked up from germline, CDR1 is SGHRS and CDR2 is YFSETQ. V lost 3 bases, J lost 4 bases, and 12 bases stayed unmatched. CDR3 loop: CASSYKSSGSMSETQYF. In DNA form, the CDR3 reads TGCGCCAGCAGCTACAAATCTAGCGGGAGTATGTCAGAGACCCAGTACTTC.

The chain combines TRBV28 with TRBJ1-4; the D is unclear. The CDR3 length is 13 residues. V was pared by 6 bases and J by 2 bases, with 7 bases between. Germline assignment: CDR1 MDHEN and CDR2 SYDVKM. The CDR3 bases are TGTGCCAGCAGCGGAGGGACTAATGAAAAACTGTTTTTT. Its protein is CASSGGTNEKLFF. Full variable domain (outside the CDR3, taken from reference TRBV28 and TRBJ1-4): DVKVTQSSRYLVKRTGEKVFLECVQDMDHENMFWYRQDPGLGLRLIYFSYDVKMKEKGDIPEGYSVSREKKERFSLILESASTNQTSMYLCASSGGTNEKLFFGSGTQLSVL.

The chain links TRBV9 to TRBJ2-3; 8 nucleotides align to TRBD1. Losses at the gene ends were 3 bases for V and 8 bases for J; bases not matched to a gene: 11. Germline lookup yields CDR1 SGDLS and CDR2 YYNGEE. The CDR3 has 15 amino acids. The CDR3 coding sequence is TGTGCCAGCAGCGAGGGGACAGGCTGGCAGATTACGCAGTATTTT. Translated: CASSEGTGWQITQYF.

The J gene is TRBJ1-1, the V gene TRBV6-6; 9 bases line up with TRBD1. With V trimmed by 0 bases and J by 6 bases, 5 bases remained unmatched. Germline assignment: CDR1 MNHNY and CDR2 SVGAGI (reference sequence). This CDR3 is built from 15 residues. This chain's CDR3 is CASSYSTGTGSEAFF. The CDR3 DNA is TGTGCCAGCAGTTACTCCACCGGGACAGGGTCTGAAGCTTTCTTT.

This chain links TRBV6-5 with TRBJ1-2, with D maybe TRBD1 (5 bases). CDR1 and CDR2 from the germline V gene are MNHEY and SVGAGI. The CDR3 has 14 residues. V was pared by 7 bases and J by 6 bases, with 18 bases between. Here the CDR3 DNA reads TGTGCCAGCAACCGAGCGGGGCCTTTTAATGGCTACACCTTC. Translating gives CASNRAGPFNGYTF.

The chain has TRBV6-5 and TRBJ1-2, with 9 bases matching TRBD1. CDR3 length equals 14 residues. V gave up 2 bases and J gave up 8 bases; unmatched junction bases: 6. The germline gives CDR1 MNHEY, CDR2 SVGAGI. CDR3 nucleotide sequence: TGTGCCAGCAGTTACGAACAGGGGGCTAAAGGCTACACCTTC. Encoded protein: CASSYEQGAKGYTF.

CDR3 region: CASSLLATGDNSPLHF. The CDR3 DNA follows: TGTGCCAGCAGCTTATTAGCGACAGGGGATAATTCACCCCTCCACTTT. This chain connects TRBV7-9 to TRBJ1-6, with TRBD1 identical over 8 bases. Germline CDR1 reads SEHNR; CDR2 reads FQNEAQ (reference sequence). Trimming took 2 bases from V and 5 from J; bases not matched to a gene: 5. This CDR3 has 16 residues.

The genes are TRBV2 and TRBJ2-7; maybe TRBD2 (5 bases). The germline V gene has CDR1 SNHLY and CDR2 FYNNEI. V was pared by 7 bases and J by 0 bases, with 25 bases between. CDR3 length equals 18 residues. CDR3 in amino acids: CASTVGRPSDFSSYEQYF. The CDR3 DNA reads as TGTGCCAGCACAGTAGGGCGACCATCGGACTTCTCCTCCTACGAGCAGTACTTC.

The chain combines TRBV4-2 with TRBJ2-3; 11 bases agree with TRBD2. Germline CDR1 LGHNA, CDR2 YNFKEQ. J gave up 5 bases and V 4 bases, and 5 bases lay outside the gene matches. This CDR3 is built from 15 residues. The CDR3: CASSRLTSGKDTQYF. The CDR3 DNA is TGTGCCAGCAGCCGATTGACTAGCGGGAAAGATACGCAGTATTTT.

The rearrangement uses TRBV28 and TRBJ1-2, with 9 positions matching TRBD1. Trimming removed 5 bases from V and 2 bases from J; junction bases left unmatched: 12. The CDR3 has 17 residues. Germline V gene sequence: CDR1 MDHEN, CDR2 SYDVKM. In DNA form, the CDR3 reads TGTGCCAGCAGTCCGCGCCCCGGGACAGGGCCCAACTATGGCTACACCTTC. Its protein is CASSPRPGTGPNYGYTF.

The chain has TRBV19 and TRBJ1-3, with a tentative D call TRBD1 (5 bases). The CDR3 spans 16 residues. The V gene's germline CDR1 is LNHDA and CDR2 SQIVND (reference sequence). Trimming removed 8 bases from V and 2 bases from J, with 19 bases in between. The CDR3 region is CASRQGFLDTGNTIYF. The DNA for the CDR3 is TGTGCCAGTCGCCAGGGTTTCTTGGATACTGGAAACACCATATATTTT. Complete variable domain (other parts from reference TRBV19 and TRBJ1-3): DGGITQSPKYLFRKEGQNVTLSCEQNLNHDAMYWYRQDPGQGLRLIYYSQIVNDFQKGDIAEGYSVSREKKESFPLTVTSAQKNPTAFYLCASRQGFLDTGNTIYFGEGSWLTVV.

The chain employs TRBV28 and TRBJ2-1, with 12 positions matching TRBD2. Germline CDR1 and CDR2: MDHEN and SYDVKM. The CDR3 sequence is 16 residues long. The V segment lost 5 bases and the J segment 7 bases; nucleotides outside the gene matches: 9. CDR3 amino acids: CASSVRGTSGPNEQFF. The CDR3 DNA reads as TGTGCCAGCAGTGTCCGCGGGACTAGCGGGCCTAATGAGCAGTTCTTC. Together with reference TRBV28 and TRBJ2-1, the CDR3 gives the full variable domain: DVKVTQSSRYLVKRTGEKVFLECVQDMDHENMFWYRQDPGLGLRLIYFSYDVKMKEKGDIPEGYSVSREKKERFSLILESASTNQTSMYLCASSVRGTSGPNEQFFGPGTRLTVL.

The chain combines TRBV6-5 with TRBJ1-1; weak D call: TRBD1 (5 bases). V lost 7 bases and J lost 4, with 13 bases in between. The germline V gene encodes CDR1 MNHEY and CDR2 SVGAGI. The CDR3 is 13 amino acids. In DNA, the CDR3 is TGTGCCAGCACCCCCCCGGGGGGCACTGAAGCTTTCTTT. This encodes CASTPPGGTEAFF.

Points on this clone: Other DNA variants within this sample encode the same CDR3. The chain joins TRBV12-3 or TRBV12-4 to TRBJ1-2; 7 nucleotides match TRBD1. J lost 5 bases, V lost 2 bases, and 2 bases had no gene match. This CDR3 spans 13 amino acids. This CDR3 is CASSLQGGYGYTF. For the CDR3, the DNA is TGTGCCAGCAGTTTACAGGGGGGTTATGGCTACACCTTC.

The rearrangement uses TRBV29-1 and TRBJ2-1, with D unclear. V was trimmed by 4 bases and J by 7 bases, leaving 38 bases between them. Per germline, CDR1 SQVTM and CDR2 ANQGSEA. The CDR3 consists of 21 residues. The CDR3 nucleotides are TGCAGCGTTGCCCTGCGTGGTCGGCTTAAGGTTCTAGGTACGCAGTCAAATGAGCAGTTCTTC. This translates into CSVALRGRLKVLGTQSNEQFF.

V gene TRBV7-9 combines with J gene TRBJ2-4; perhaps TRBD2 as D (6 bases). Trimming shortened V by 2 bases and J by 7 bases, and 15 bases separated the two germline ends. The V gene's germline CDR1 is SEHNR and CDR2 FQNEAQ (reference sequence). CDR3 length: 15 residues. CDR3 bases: TGTGCCAGCAGCTTAACCGGGGGAGTACGGAACATTCAGTACTTC. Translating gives CASSLTGGVRNIQYF.

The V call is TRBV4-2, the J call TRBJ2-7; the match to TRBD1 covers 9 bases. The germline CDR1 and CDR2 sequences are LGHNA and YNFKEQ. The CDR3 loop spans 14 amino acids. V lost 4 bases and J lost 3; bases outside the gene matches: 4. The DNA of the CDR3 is TGTGCCAGCAGCCCCAGGGACAGGGACTACGAGCAGTACTTC. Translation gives CASSPRDRDYEQYF.